A single sample is the source of the 13 T cell receptor beta chains below, sequenced in a study of T cells after yellow fever vaccination. TCRdb ran MiXCR on the 5' RACE reads and lists one entry per CDR3 protein. The sample contains about 510,000 distinct CDR3 sequences, just over 20% of which appear only once. The source material was PBMCs, sampled about 20 days after the first yellow fever vaccination. These receptors were obtained from a man aged 18 to 35 who received the YFV17D yellow fever vaccine.

The table lists this clonotype with many counts. The chain links TRBV5-6 to TRBJ2-4; D might be TRBD1 (5 bases). In germline, CDR1 is SGHDT, CDR2 YYEEEE. The CDR3 is made up of 12 amino acids. V was shortened by 3 bases and J by 7 bases, with 8 bases between the two germline ends. The CDR3, as DNA: TGTGCCAGCAGCTCGACAGTGAACATTCAGTACTTC. This encodes CASSSTVNIQYF.

This clonotype has just a few counts. The chain joins TRBV7-8 to TRBJ2-5; D unresolved. The CDR3 has 13 amino acids. The germline V and J ends were trimmed by 5 bases and 5 bases, with 12 bases remaining between them. Per the germline V gene, CDR1 is SGHVS and CDR2 is FQNEAQ. The CDR3 DNA reads TGTGCCAGCAGCCGACGGGTGCGGGAGACCCAGTACTTC. Its translation is CASSRRVRETQYF.

This clonotype was observed a few times. This chain uses TRBV5-4 with TRBJ1-5, with 8 bases lining up with TRBD1. With V trimmed by 4 bases and J by 4 bases, 7 bases remained unmatched. The CDR3 length is 15 residues. The germline V gene encodes CDR1 SGHNT and CDR2 YYREEE (reference sequence). The CDR3: CASSNGQGTNQPQHF. CDR3 in DNA: TGTGCCAGCAGCAACGGACAGGGTACGAATCAGCCCCAGCATTTT.

The J gene is TRBJ1-4, the V gene TRBV6-5; no firm D call. V was trimmed by 2 bases and J by 5 bases, leaving 9 bases between them. Germline CDR1 MNHEY, CDR2 SVGAGI. This CDR3 has 14 residues. The CDR3 DNA follows: TGTGCCAGCAGTTACCGGGCAGCAAATGAAAAACTGTTTTTT. This gives the protein CASSYRAANEKLFF.

The J gene is TRBJ2-1, the V gene TRBV27; D tentatively fits TRBD1 or TRBD2 (5 bases each). The CDR3 is made up of 14 amino acids. V was shortened by 5 bases and J by 2 bases, with 10 bases between the two germline ends. Germline lookup yields CDR1 MNHEY and CDR2 SMNVEV (reference sequence). The CDR3 nucleotides are TGTGCCAGCAGTCCGGGGCCTACCTACAATGAGCAGTTCTTC. The encoded protein is CASSPGPTYNEQFF.

This clonotype was detected only a few times. The chain couples TRBV7-9 to TRBJ1-6, with D possibly TRBD1 on 5 matching bases. The CDR3 consists of 14 residues. V lost 1 base to trimming and J lost 7 bases, with 8 bases between them. Germline CDR1 reads SEHNR; CDR2 reads FQNEAQ (reference sequence). CDR3 nucleotides: TGTGCCAGCAGCTTAGAGGGGACCAATTCACCCCTCCACTTT. Its protein is CASSLEGTNSPLHF. The variable domain in full, with the rest retrieved from reference TRBV7-9 and TRBJ1-6, is DTGVSQNPRHKITKRGQNVTFRCDPISEHNRLYWYRQTLGQGPEFLTYFQNEAQLEKSRLLSDRFSAERPKGSFSTLEIQRTEQGDSAMYLCASSLEGTNSPLHFGNGTRLTVT.

There are a few counts of this clonotype. The V gene is TRBV21-1, the J gene TRBJ1-6. TRBV21-1 is recorded as a pseudogene. The CDR3 contains 14 residues. The CDR3 region is CASSKIRKGSPLHF. Written as DNA, the CDR3 is TGTGCCAGCAGCAAGATTCGCAAGGGATCACCCCTCCACTTT.

This clonotype was counted many times. The chain has TRBV13 and TRBJ2-5; 12 nucleotides agree with TRBD2. V shed 0 bases and J 5 bases; nucleotides not matched to a gene: 4. The CDR3 is made up of 16 amino acids. Per germline, CDR1 PRHDT and CDR2 FYEKMQ (reference sequence). In DNA, the CDR3 is TGTGCCAGCAGCTTAGGCCTAGCGGGGGGGCTCGAGACCCAGTACTTC. Protein: CASSLGLAGGLETQYF.

This CDR3 reads CASSLPPDTQYF. The CDR3 DNA sequence: TGTGCCAGCAGCTTGCCTCCAGATACGCAGTATTTT. The J gene is TRBJ2-3, the V gene TRBV5-4; D unclear. The germline gives CDR1 SGHNT, CDR2 YYREEE (reference sequence). V was shortened by 1 base and J by 4 bases, with 4 bases between the two germline ends. The CDR3 totals 12 residues.

The genes are TRBV20-1 and TRBJ1-2; the match to TRBD1 covers 8 bases. Trimming removed 1 base from V and 7 bases from J; junction bases left unmatched: 17. This CDR3 comprises 17 residues. Per the germline V gene, CDR1 is DFQATT and CDR2 is SNEGSKA (reference sequence). The DNA for the CDR3 is TGCAGTGCTAGAGGGGTCCGGGACAGGCTAGAGTTGGGTGGCTACACCTTC. Translating it yields CSARGVRDRLELGGYTF.

This CDR3 is CASTRDRTYEQYF. The CDR3 DNA reads TGTGCCAGCACCCGAGACAGAACCTACGAGCAGTACTTC. The chain recombines TRBV5-4 with TRBJ2-7; tentative D call: TRBD1 (5 bases). This CDR3 is 13 amino acids long. Germline V gene data show CDR1 as SGHNT and CDR2 as YYREEE (reference sequence). V was pared by 6 bases and J by 2 bases, with 12 bases between. Full variable domain (missing parts from reference TRBV5-4 and TRBJ2-7): ETGVTQSPTHLIKTRGQQVTLRCSSQSGHNTVSWYQQALGQGPQFIFQYYREEENGRGNFPPRFSGLQFPNYSSELNVNALELDDSALYLCASTRDRTYEQYFGPGTRLTVT.

V and J are TRBV11-1 and TRBJ2-3; 7 nucleotides agree with TRBD2. The ends lost 5 bases at V and 2 bases at J; junction bases unmatched: 10. From germline, CDR1 is SGHAT and CDR2 FQDESV (reference sequence). The CDR3 contains 16 residues. The CDR3 sequence is CASSPSPSGITDTQYF. CDR3 in DNA: TGTGCCAGCAGCCCCTCCCCCAGCGGGATCACAGATACGCAGTATTTT.

This clonotype was picked up a small number of times. The chain links TRBV3-1 to TRBJ2-7; D call uncertain. Per the germline V gene, CDR1 is LGHDT and CDR2 is YNNKEL (reference sequence). Trimming cost V 5 bases and J 0 bases, with 14 bases left between them. The CDR3 runs 15 residues. The CDR3 here is CASSSDLQSSYEQYF. DNA of the CDR3: TGTGCCAGCAGCTCGGACCTCCAGAGCTCCTACGAGCAGTACTTC.